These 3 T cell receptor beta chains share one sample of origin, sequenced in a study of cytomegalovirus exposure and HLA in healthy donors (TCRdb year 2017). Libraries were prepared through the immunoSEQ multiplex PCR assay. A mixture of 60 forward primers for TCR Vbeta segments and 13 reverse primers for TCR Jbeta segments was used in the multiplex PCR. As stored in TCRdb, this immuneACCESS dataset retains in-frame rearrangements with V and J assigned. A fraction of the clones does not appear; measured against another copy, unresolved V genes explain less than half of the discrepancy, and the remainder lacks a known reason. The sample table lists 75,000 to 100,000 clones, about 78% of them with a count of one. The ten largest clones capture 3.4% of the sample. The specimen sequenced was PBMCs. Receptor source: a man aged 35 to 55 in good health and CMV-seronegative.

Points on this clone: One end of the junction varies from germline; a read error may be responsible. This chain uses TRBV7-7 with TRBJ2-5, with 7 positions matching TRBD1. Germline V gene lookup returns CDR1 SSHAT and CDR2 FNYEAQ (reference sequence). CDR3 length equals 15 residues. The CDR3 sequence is CASSLTGTVQETQYF. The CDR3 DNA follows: TGTGCTAGCAGCCTAACTGGGACAGTCCAAGAGACCCAGTACTTC. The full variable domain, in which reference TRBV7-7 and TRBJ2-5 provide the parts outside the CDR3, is GAGVSQSPRYKVTKRGQDVTLRCDPISSHATLYWYQQALGQGPEFLTYFNYEAQPDKSGLPSDRFSAERPEGSISTLTIQRTEQRDSAMYRCASSLTGTVQETQYFGPGTRLLVL.

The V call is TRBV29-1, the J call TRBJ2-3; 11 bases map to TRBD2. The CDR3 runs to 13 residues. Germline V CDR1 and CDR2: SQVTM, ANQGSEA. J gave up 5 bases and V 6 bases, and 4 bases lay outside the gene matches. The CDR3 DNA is TGCAGCGTGGCGGGGACTAGCGGAGATACGCAGTATTTT. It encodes CSVAGTSGDTQYF.

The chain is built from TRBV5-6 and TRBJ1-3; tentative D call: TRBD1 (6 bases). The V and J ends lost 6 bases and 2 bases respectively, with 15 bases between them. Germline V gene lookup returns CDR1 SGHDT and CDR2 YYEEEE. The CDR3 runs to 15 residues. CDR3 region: CASTFREGAGNTIYF. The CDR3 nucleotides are TGTGCCAGCACATTCAGGGAGGGGGCTGGAAACACCATATATTTT.